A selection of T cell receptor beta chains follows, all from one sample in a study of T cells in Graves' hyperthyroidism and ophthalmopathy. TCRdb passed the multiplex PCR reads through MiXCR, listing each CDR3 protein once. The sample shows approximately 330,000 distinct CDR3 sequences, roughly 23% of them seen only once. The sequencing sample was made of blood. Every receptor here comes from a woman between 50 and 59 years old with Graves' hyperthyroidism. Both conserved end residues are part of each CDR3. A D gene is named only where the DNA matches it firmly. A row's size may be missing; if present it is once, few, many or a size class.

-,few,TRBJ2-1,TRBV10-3,CAISAFSDSYNEQFF,TGTGCCATCAGTGCTTTTAGCGACTCCTACAATGAGCAGTTCTTC
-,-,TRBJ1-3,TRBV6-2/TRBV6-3,CATRDIAGNTIYF,TGTGCCACCAGGGACATTGCTGGAAACACCATATATTTT
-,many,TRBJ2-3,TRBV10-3,CAITGGAGTDTQYF,TGTGCCATCACTGGCGGGGCCGGCACAGATACGCAGTATTTT
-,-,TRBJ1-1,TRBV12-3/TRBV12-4,CASRLSPAGLTEAFF,TGTGCCAGCAGGCTCAGTCCCGCAGGGCTCACTGAAGCTTTCTTT
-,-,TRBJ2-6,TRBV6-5,CASSYGGASSGANVLTF,TGTGCCAGCAGTTACGGGGGGGCTAGCTCTGGGGCCAACGTCCTGACTTTC
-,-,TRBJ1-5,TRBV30,CAWSIRAGNQPQHF,TGTGCCTGGAGTATCCGGGCCGGCAATCAGCCCCAGCATTTT
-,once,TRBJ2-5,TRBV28,CATSPRLVGETQYF,TGTGCCACATCGCCCAGACTAGTCGGAGAGACCCAGTACTTC
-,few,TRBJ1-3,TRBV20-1,CSAIGGAGNTIYF,TGCAGTGCTATTGGGGGTGCGGGAAACACCATATATTTT
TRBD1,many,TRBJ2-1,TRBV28,CASSETGERGTRQFF,TGTGCCAGCAGTGAAACAGGGGAAAGGGGCACTCGACAGTTCTTC
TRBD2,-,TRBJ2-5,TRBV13,CASSLEGPLSGGIQETQYF,TGTGCCAGCAGCTTAGAAGGCCCCTTAAGCGGGGGGATCCAAGAGACCCAGTACTTC
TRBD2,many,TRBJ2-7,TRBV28,CASSPGLAGEYEQYF,TGTGCCAGCTCCCCTGGACTAGCGGGAGAATACGAGCAGTACTTC
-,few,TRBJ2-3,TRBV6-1,CASSGNRGTDTQYF,TGTGCCAGCAGTGGAAACAGGGGCACAGATACGCAGTATTTT
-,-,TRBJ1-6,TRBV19,CASSSDRPTSYNSPLHF,TGTGCCAGTAGTTCCGACAGGCCGACCTCCTATAATTCACCCCTCCACTTT
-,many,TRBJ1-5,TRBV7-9,CASSREGGGLQPQHF,TGTGCCAGCAGCCGGGAGGGAGGAGGTTTGCAGCCCCAGCATTTT
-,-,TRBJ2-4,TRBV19,CARNGPLKNIQYF,TGTGCCAGAAACGGACCGTTAAAAAACATTCAGTACTTC
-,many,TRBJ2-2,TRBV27,CASSLYWGASNTGELFF,TGTGCCAGCAGTTTATACTGGGGGGCTAGTAACACCGGGGAGCTGTTTTTT
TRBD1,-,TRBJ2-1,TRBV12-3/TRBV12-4,CASSKNRGNTYNEQLF,TGTGCCAGCAGCAAAAACAGGGGTAATACCTACAATGAGCAGCTCTTC
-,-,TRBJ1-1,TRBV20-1,CSARDLRRITEAFF,TGCAGTGCTAGAGATTTAAGGCGGATCACTGAAGCTTTCTTT
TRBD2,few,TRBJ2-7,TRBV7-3,CASRSSGGYEQYF,TGTGCCAGCAGGTCTAGCGGGGGCTACGAGCAGTACTTC
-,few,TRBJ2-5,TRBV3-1,CASSLSDAGDSETQYF,TGTGCCAGCAGCCTATCGGACGCAGGGGATTCAGAGACCCAGTACTTC
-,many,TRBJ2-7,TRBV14,CASSQAFRPSYEQYF,TGTGCCAGCAGCCAAGCTTTCCGGCCTTCCTACGAGCAGTACTTC
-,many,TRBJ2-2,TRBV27,CASSYVITGELFF,TGTGCCAGCAGTTACGTGATCACCGGGGAGCTGTTTTTT
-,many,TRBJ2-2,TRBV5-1,CASSSGSGNTGELFF,TGCGCCAGCAGCTCCGGTAGCGGGAACACCGGGGAGCTGTTTTTT
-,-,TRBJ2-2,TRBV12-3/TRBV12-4,CASSRLATDTGELFF,TGTGCCAGCAGTCGACTGGCCACGGACACCGGGGAGCTGTTTTTT
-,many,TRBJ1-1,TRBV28,CASRVLGRWVNTEAFF,TGTGCCAGCAGAGTTCTGGGACGATGGGTGAACACTGAAGCTTTCTTT
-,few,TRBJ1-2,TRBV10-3,CATGRGDGYTF,TGTGCCACCGGGAGGGGTGATGGCTACACCTTC
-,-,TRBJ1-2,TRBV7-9,CASSYPRREANYGYTF,TGTGCCAGCAGCTACCCTCGGAGGGAAGCTAACTATGGCTACACCTTC
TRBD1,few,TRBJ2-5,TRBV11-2,CASSLGQGKETQYF,TGTGCCAGCAGCTTAGGACAGGGAAAAGAGACCCAGTACTTC
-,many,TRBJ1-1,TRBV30,CAWRPGPRNTEAFF,TGTGCCTGGAGGCCGGGACCGCGGAACACTGAAGCTTTCTTT
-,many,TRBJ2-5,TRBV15,CATSRDSTTFETQYF,TGTGCCACCAGCAGAGATTCGACTACGTTTGAGACCCAGTACTTC
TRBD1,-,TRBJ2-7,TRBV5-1,CASSVTGTALGEQYF,TGCGCCAGCAGCGTCACCGGGACAGCATTAGGGGAGCAGTACTTC
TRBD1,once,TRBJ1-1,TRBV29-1,CSVETGTGGSNTEAFF,TGCAGCGTCGAAACCGGGACAGGGGGCTCGAACACTGAAGCTTTCTTT
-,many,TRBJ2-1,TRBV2,CASRDAAVDEQFF,TGTGCCAGCAGGGACGCCGCCGTGGATGAGCAGTTCTTC
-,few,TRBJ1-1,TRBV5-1,CASSLARGGAGTEAFF,TGCGCCAGCAGCTTGGCCCGCGGGGGCGCGGGCACTGAAGCTTTCTTT
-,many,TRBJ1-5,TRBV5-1,CASSRGLGNQPQHF,TGCGCCAGCAGTCGAGGTCTCGGCAATCAGCCCCAGCATTTT
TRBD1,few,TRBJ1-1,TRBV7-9,CAAQIAGTGGEAFF,TGTGCCGCCCAGATAGCCGGGACAGGGGGAGAAGCTTTCTTT
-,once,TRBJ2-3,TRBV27,CASSPEGGGDTQYF,TGTGCCAGCAGTCCCGAGGGCGGTGGGGATACGCAGTATTTT
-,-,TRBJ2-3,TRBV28,CASSFRQSTDTQYF,TGTGCCAGCAGTTTTCGTCAGAGCACAGATACGCAGTATTTT
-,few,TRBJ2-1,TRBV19,CASSDMDSDNEQFF,TGTGCCAGCTCTGACATGGACAGCGACAATGAGCAGTTCTTC
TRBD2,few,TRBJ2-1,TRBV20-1,CSAEWPSGLPYNEQFF,TGCAGTGCCGAGTGGCCTAGCGGCCTCCCCTACAATGAGCAGTTCTTC
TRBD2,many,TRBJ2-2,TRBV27,CASSLGRVVGGTGELFF,TGTGCCAGCAGTTTGGGTCGGGTTGTGGGGGGGACCGGGGAGCTGTTTTTT
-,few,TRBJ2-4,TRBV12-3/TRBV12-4,CASSLRGTQNIQYF,TGTGCCAGCAGTTTACGGGGTACTCAAAACATTCAGTACTTC
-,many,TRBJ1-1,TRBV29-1,CSVGSQGSTEAFF,TGCAGCGTTGGAAGTCAGGGAAGCACTGAAGCTTTCTTT
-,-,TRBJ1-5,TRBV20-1,CSASRALGGGQPQHF,TGCAGTGCTAGTAGGGCCCTGGGGGGGGGTCAGCCCCAGCATTTT
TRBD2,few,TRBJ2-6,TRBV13,CASSRGGLSGANVLTF,TGTGCCAGCAGCCGGGGAGGGCTCTCTGGGGCCAACGTCCTGACTTTC
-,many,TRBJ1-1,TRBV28,CASSLRDIVLEAFF,TGTGCCAGCAGTTTGAGGGACATAGTCCTTGAAGCTTTCTTT
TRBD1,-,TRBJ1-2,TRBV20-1,CSAARGQGHVYGYTF,TGCAGTGCGGCGAGGGGACAGGGGCATGTCTATGGCTACACCTTC
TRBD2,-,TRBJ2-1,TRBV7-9,CASIRGLAGGGSYNEQFF,TGTGCCAGCATTAGGGGACTAGCGGGAGGAGGCTCCTACAATGAGCAGTTCTTC
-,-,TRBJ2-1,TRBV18,CASSRGRDVGGSSYNEQFF,TGTGCCAGCTCTCGAGGCCGAGACGTAGGGGGGAGCTCCTACAATGAGCAGTTCTTC
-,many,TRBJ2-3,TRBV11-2,CASNTVEGADTQYF,TGTGCCAGCAACACGGTCGAGGGGGCAGATACGCAGTATTTT
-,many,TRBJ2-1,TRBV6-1,CASSRPSSYNEQFF,TGTGCCAGCAGTAGGCCTAGCTCCTACAATGAGCAGTTCTTC
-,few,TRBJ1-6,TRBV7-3,CASSLTVDHNSPLRF,TGTGCCAGCAGCTTAACGGTCGACCATAATTCACCCCTCCGCTTT
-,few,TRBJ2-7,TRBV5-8,CASSRNPGLSYEQYF,TGTGCCAGCAGCAGAAACCCGGGACTCTCCTACGAGCAGTACTTC
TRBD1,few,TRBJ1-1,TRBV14,CASSQGQGGAFF,TGTGCCAGCAGCCAAGGACAGGGGGGCGCTTTCTTT
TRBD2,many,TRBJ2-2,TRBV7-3,CASSLAGGDTGELFF,TGTGCCAGCAGCCTAGCGGGGGGGGACACCGGGGAGCTGTTTTTT